The rows below give T cell receptor beta chains drawn from one sample of a study of T cells in Graves' hyperthyroidism and ophthalmopathy. TCRdb ran MiXCR on the multiplex PCR reads and lists one entry per CDR3 protein. The table records about 620,000 distinct CDR3 sequences, around 15% of them present only once. Material: blood. Receptor source: a woman younger than 45 with Graves' hyperthyroidism. CDR3s include the opening cysteine and the closing phenylalanine or tryptophan. D genes are given only for firm matches. For some rows the clone size is stated as once, few or many, or as a class when expanded; others skip it.

CDR3aa,CDR3nt,j_gene,abundance,d_gene,v_gene
CASRGLYTGELFF,TGTGCCAGTAGGGGACTTTACACCGGGGAGCTGTTTTTT,TRBJ2-2,-,-,TRBV19
CASSPRTRVGEAFF,TGTGCCAGCAGTCCCCGAACCAGGGTAGGTGAAGCTTTCTTT,TRBJ1-1,many,-,TRBV11-3
CASSLGSTERTNEAFF,TGTGCCAGCAGCTTAGGGTCGACAGAACGAACAAATGAAGCTTTCTTT,TRBJ1-1,few,-,TRBV7-9
CASMRDRAAGELFF,TGTGCCAGCATGCGGGACAGGGCGGCCGGGGAGCTGTTTTTT,TRBJ2-2,many,TRBD1,TRBV28
CATSNNRDSFDTQYF,TGTGCCACCAGCAATAACCGGGACAGCTTCGATACGCAGTATTTT,TRBJ2-3,-,TRBD1,TRBV15
CASSPSKFRQGIFEKLFF,TGTGCCAGCAGTCCATCCAAATTCAGACAGGGTATTTTTGAAAAACTGTTTTTT,TRBJ1-4,few,TRBD1,TRBV28
CASSSSQDPNGYTF,TGTGCCAGCAGCTCTTCACAGGACCCGAATGGGTACACCTTC,TRBJ1-2,many,-,TRBV7-9
CASSLVYPGELFF,TGTGCCAGCAGTTTAGTGTATCCCGGGGAGCTGTTTTTT,TRBJ2-2,-,-,TRBV12-3/TRBV12-4
CASSRPTAIDKYQAFF,TGTGCCAGCAGTCGTCCCACGGCCATCGATAAGTATCAAGCTTTCTTT,TRBJ1-1,many,-,TRBV7-2
CASSPPARTNYGYTF,TGTGCCAGCAGTCCGCCAGCCAGGACTAACTATGGCTACACCTTC,TRBJ1-2,many,-,TRBV12-3/TRBV12-4
CASRQLAGVGNEQFF,TGTGCCAGCAGGCAGCTAGCGGGAGTGGGCAATGAGCAGTTCTTC,TRBJ2-1,many,TRBD2,TRBV2
CSARDRTASNQPQHF,TGCAGTGCTAGGGACCGGACGGCTAGCAATCAGCCCCAGCATTTT,TRBJ1-5,many,-,TRBV20-1
CASSPKGEGGYTF,TGCGCCAGCAGCCCGAAGGGGGAGGGTGGCTACACCTTC,TRBJ1-2,-,-,TRBV5-1
CAWSPRQGARLTEAFF,TGTGCCTGGAGTCCGCGGCAGGGGGCGCGATTAACTGAAGCTTTCTTT,TRBJ1-1,few,TRBD1,TRBV30
CSANPWTGAFF,TGCAGTGCGAACCCGTGGACCGGGGCTTTCTTT,TRBJ1-1,many,-,TRBV20-1
CASSPTSSPLHF,TGTGCCAGCAGCCCCACGTCTTCACCCCTCCACTTT,TRBJ1-6,many,-,TRBV7-9
CASSQSTGLDTEAFF,TGTGCCAGCAGCCAGTCCACAGGGTTGGACACTGAAGCTTTCTTT,TRBJ1-1,many,-,TRBV6-1
CASSSRGLARNEQYF,TGTGCCAGCAGCTCCCGAGGACTAGCTAGGAACGAGCAGTACTTC,TRBJ2-7,many,TRBD2,TRBV7-2
CASIVLGGRYGYTF,TGTGCCAGCATCGTGTTAGGGGGCCGCTATGGCTACACCTTC,TRBJ1-2,many,TRBD1,TRBV28
CSARDGGNTDTQYF,TGCAGTGCTAGAGATGGCGGGAATACAGATACGCAGTATTTT,TRBJ2-3,many,-,TRBV20-1
CASSAAMGANVLTF,TGTGCCAGCAGTGCAGCAATGGGGGCCAACGTCCTGACTTTC,TRBJ2-6,many,-,TRBV2
CSVSSGRSIYEQYF,TGCAGCGTTAGTAGCGGGAGGTCAATCTACGAGCAGTACTTC,TRBJ2-7,many,TRBD2,TRBV29-1
CASSISARAGNEQFF,TGTGCCAGCAGTATCAGCGCGAGGGCCGGAAATGAGCAGTTCTTC,TRBJ2-1,-,-,TRBV28
CASSEHGFSYEQYF,TGTGCCAGCAGCGAGCATGGGTTCTCCTACGAGCAGTACTTC,TRBJ2-7,many,-,TRBV6-2/TRBV6-3
CASIDRSVPNSPPHF,TGTGCCAGCATCGACAGATCGGTTCCTAATTCACCCCCCCACTTT,TRBJ1-6,-,-,TRBV27
CASSPHQVDFSGNTIYF,TGTGCCAGCAGTCCGCACCAGGTGGACTTCTCTGGAAACACCATATATTTT,TRBJ1-3,-,-,TRBV12-3/TRBV12-4
CASSQDPGSNEKLFF,TGTGCCAGCAGCCAAGATCCAGGATCTAATGAAAAACTGTTTTTT,TRBJ1-4,many,-,TRBV3-1
CASSRSLGAGGSF,TGTGCCAGCAGTCGGAGTCTAGGGGCGGGCGGAAGCTTC,TRBJ2-7,-,-,TRBV27
CASSLTARGLYEQYF,TGTGCCAGCAGTTTGACGGCCAGGGGGCTGTACGAGCAGTACTTC,TRBJ2-7,many,TRBD1,TRBV28
CASSQSVQGAYEQYF,TGCGCCAGCAGCCAGTCCGTACAGGGGGCCTACGAGCAGTACTTC,TRBJ2-7,-,TRBD1,TRBV4-1
CASSLVLGVNEQFF,TGTGCCAGCAGCTTAGTTCTTGGGGTCAATGAGCAGTTCTTC,TRBJ2-1,many,-,TRBV7-9
CASSPTSGRFKQYF,TGTGCCAGCAGCCCGACTAGCGGGAGGTTCAAGCAGTACTTC,TRBJ2-7,-,TRBD2,TRBV6-2/TRBV6-3
CASSATSGPSYNEQFF,TGTGCCAGCAGCGCGACTTCAGGGCCTTCCTACAATGAGCAGTTCTTC,TRBJ2-1,few,-,TRBV9
CASQQTNPYRLEQFF,TGTGCCAGCCAGCAGACTAACCCTTACCGTCTGGAGCAGTTCTTC,TRBJ2-1,many,-,TRBV27
CAGHGGGTTYNEQFF,TGTGCCGGTCACGGGGGAGGTACGACCTACAATGAGCAGTTCTTC,TRBJ2-1,many,-,TRBV7-9
CASSPSGLAGSVYEQYF,TGTGCCAGCTCACCCTCGGGACTAGCGGGAAGTGTGTACGAGCAGTACTTC,TRBJ2-7,-,TRBD2,TRBV18
CASSPTDTLGKNIQYF,TGTGCCAGCAGCCCTACGGACACTTTGGGCAAAAACATTCAGTACTTC,TRBJ2-4,few,-,TRBV7-9